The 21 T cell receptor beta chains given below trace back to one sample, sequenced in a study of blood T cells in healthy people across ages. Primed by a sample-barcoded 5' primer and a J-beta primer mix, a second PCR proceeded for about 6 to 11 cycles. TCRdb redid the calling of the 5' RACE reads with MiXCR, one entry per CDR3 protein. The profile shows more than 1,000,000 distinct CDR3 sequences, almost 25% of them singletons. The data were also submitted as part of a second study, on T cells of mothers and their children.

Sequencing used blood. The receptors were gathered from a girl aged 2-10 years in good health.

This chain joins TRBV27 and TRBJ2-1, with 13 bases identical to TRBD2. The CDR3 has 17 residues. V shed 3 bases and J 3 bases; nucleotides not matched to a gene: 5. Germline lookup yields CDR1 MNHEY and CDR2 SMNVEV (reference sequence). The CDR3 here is CASSFLRTSGSYNEQFF. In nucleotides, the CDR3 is TGTGCCAGCAGTTTCCTTCGGACTAGCGGGAGCTACAATGAGCAGTTCTTC.

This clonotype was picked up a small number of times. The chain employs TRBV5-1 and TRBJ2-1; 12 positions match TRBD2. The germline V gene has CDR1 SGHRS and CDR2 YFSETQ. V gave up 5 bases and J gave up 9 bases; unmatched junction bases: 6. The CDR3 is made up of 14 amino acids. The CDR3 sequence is CASRTSGSMSEQFF. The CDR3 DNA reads TGCGCCAGCAGGACTAGCGGGAGTATGAGTGAGCAGTTCTTC.

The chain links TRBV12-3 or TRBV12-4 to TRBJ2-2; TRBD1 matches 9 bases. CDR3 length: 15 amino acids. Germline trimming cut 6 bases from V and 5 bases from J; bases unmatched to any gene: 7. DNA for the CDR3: TGTGCCAGCAGGCCGGGACAGGGACAAACCGGGGAGCTGTTTTTT. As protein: CASRPGQGQTGELFF.

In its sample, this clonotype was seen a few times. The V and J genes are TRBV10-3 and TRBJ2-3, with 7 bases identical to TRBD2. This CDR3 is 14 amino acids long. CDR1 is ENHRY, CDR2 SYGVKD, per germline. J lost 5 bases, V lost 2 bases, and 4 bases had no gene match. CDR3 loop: CAISEAGVLDTQYF. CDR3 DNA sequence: TGTGCCATCAGTGAGGCGGGGGTCTTAGATACGCAGTATTTT.

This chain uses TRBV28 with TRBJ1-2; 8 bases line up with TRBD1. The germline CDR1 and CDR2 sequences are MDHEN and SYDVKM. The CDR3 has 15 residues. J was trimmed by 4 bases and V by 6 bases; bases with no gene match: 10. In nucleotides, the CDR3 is TGTGCCAGCAGCCTCGGCGGCACAGGGGGCTATGGCTACACCTTC. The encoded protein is CASSLGGTGGYGYTF.

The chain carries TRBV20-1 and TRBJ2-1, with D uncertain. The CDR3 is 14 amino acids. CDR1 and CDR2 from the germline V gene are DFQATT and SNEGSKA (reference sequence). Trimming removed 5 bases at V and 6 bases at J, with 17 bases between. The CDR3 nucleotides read TGCAGTGCTGATCGGGTGCTGGGGTCCAATGAGCAGTTCTTC. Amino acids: CSADRVLGSNEQFF.

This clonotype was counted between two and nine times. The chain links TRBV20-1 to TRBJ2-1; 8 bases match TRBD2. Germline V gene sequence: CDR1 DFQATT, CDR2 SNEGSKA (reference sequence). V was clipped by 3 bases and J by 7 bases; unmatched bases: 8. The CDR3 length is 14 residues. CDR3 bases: TGCAGTGCTAGCGATGTAGCGGGATGGAATGAGCAGTTCTTC. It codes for CSASDVAGWNEQFF.

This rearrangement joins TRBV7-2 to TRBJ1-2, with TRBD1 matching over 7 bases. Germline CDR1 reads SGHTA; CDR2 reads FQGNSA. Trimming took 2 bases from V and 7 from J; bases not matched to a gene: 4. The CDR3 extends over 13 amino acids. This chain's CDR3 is CASSLPTGLGYTF. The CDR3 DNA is TGTGCCAGCAGCTTACCGACAGGGCTTGGCTACACCTTC.

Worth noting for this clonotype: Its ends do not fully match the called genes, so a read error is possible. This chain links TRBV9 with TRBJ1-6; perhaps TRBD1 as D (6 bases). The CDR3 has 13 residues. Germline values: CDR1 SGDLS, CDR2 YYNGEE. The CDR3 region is CASGQFHNSPLHF. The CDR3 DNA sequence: TGTGCCAGCGGACAGTTCCATAATTCACCTCTCCACTTT.

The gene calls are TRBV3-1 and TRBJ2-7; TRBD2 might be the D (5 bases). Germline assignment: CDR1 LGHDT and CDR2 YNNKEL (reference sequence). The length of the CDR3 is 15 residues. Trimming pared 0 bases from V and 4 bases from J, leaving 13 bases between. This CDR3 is CASSQDNGVVYEQYF. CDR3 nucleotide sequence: TGTGCCAGCAGCCAAGATAACGGGGTGGTTTACGAGCAGTACTTC.

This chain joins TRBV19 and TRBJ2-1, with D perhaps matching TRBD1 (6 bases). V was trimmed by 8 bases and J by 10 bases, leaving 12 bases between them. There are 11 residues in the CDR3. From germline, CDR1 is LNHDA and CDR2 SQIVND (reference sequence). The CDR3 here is CASQTGTEQFF. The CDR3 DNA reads TGTGCCAGTCAAACCGGGACAGAGCAGTTCTTC.

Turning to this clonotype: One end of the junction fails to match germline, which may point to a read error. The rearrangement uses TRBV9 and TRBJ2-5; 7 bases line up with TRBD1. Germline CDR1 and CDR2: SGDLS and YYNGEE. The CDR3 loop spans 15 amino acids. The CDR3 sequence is CAGSVGVQGRETQYF. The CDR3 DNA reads TGTGCCGGCAGCGTAGGTGTACAGGGGCGGGAGACCCAGTACTTC. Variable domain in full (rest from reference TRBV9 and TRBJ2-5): DSGVTQTPKHLITATGQRVTLRCSPRSGDLSVYWYQQSLDQGLQFLIQYYNGEERAKGNILERFSAQQFPDLHSELNLSSLELGDSALYFCAGSVGVQGRETQYFGPGTRLLVL.

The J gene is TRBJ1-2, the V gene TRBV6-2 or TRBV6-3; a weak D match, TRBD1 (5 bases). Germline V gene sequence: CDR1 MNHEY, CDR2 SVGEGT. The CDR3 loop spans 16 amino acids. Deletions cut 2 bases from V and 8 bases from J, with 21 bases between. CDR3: CASSYEGEVGGSGYTF. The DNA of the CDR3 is TGTGCCAGCAGTTACGAAGGGGAAGTTGGAGGGTCCGGCTACACCTTC.

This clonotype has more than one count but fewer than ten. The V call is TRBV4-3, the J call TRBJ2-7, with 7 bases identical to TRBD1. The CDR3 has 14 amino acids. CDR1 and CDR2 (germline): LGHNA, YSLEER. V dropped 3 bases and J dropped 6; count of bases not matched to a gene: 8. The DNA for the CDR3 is TGCGCCAGCAGCCAGGACTCGACAGGGTTCGAGCAGTACTTC. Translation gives CASSQDSTGFEQYF.

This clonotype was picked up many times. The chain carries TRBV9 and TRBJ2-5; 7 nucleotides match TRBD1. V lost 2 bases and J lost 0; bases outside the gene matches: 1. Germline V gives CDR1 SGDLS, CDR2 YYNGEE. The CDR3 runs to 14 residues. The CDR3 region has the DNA TGTGCCAGCAGCGTGCAGGGGGACCAAGAGACCCAGTACTTC. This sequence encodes CASSVQGDQETQYF.

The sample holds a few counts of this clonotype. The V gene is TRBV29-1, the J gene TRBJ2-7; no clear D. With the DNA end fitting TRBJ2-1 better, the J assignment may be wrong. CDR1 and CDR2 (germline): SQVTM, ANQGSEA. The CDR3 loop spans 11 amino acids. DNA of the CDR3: TGCAGCGGCGTCATTTTAAATGAGCAGTTCTTC. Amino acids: CSGVILNEQFF.

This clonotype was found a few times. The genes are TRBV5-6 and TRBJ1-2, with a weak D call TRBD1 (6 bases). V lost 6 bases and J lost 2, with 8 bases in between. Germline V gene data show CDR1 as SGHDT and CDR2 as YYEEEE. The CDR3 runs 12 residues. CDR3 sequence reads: CASNTGNYGYTF. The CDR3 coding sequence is TGTGCCAGCAATACAGGGAACTATGGCTACACCTTC.

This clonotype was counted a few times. CDR3 sequence: CASSSLPGGRETQYF. The CDR3 nucleotides are TGTGCCAGCAGTTCACTACCCGGGGGACGCGAGACCCAGTACTTC. The rearrangement uses TRBV27 and TRBJ2-5, with D possibly being TRBD2 (6 bases). Trimming pared 4 bases from V and 5 bases from J, leaving 17 bases between. There are 15 residues in the CDR3. Germline assignment: CDR1 MNHEY and CDR2 SMNVEV (reference sequence).

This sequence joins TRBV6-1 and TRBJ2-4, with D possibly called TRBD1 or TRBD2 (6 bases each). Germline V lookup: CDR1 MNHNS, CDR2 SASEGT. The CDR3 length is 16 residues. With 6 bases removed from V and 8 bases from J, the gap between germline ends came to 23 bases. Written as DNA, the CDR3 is TGTGCCAGCAGAGAGAGCAAAGGGGGGCCCTGGGACATTCAGTACTTC. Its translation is CASRESKGGPWDIQYF.

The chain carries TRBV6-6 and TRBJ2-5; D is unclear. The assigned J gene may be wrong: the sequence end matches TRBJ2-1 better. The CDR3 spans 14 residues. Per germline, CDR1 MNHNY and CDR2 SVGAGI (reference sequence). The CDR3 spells CASSLGFGQHEQFF. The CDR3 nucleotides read TGTGCCAGCAGTTTGGGGTTCGGTCAGCATGAGCAGTTCTTC.

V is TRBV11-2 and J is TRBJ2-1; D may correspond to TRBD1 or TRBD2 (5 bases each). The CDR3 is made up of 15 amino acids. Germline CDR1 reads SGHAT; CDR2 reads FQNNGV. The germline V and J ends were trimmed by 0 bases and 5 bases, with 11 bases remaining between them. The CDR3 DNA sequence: TGTGCCAGCAGCTTAGACGGGGACCTAGACAATGAGCAGTTCTTC. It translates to CASSLDGDLDNEQFF.